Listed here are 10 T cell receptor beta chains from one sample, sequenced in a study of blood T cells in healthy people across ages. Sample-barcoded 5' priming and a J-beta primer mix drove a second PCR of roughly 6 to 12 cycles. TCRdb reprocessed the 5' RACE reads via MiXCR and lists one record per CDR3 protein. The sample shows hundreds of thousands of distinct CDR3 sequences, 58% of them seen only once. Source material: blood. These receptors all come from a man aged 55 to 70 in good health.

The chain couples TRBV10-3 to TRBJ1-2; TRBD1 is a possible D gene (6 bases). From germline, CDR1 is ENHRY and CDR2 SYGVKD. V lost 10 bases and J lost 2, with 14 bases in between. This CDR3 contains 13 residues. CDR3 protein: CATRGRENYGYTF. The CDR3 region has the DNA TGTGCCACCAGGGGCAGAGAAAACTATGGCTACACCTTC.

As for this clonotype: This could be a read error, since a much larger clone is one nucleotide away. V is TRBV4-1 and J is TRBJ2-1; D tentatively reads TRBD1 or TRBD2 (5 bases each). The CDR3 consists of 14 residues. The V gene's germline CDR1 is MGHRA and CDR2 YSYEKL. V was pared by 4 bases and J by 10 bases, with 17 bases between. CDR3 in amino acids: CASSPQLWGGEQFF. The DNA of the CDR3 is TGCGCCAGCAGCCCACAGTTGTGGGGCGGGGAGCAGTTCTTC.

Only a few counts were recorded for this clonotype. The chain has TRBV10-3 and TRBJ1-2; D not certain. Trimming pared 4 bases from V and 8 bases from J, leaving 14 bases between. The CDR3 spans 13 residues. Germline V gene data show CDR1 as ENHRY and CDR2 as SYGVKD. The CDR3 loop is CAISVGQREGYTF. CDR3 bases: TGTGCCATCAGTGTTGGCCAACGGGAGGGCTACACCTTC.

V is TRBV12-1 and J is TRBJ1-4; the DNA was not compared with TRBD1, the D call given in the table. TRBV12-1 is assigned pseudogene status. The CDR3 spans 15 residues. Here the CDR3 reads CASSFAGIWLEKLFF. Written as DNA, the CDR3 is TGTGCCAGCAGCTTTGCCGGGATTTGGTTGGAAAAACTGTTTTTT.

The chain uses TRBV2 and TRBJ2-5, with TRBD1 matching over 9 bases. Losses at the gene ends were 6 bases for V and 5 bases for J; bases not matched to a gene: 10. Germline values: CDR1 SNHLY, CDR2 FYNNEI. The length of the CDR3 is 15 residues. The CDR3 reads CASRRDRVGFETQYF. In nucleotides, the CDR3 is TGTGCCAGCAGGAGGGACAGGGTGGGCTTCGAGACCCAGTACTTC.

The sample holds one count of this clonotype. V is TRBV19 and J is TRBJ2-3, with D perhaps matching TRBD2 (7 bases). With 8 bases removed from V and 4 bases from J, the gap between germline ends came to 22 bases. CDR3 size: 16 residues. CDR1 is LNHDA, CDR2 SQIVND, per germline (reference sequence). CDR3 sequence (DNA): TGTGCCAGTCAAACTTCACCCGGGGGGCGCGCAGATACGCAGTATTTT. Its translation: CASQTSPGGRADTQYF.

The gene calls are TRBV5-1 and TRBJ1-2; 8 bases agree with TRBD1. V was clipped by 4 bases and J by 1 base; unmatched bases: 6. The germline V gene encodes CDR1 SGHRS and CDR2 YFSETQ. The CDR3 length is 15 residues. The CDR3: CASSRTGTINYGYTF. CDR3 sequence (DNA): TGCGCCAGCAGCCGGACAGGGACCATTAACTATGGCTACACCTTC.

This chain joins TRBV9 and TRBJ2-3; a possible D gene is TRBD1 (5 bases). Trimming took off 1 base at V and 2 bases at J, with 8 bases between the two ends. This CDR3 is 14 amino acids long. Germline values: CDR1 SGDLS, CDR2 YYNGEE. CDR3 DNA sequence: TGTGCCAGCAGCGTAAGACAGCTCACAGATACGCAGTATTTT. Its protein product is CASSVRQLTDTQYF.

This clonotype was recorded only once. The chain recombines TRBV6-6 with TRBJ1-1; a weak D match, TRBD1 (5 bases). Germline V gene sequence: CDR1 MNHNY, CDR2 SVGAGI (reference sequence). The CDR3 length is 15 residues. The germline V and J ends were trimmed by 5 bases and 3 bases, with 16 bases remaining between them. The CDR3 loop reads CASSPFRVDHTEAFF. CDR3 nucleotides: TGTGCCAGCAGTCCATTCAGGGTAGACCACACTGAAGCTTTCTTT.

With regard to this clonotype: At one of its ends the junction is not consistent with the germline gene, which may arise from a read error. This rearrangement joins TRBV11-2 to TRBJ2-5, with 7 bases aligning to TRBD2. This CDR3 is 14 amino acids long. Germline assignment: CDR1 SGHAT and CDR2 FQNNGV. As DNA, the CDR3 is TGTGCCGGCAGCCCGCGGACTAGCCAAGAGACCCAGTACTTC. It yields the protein CAGSPRTSQETQYF.